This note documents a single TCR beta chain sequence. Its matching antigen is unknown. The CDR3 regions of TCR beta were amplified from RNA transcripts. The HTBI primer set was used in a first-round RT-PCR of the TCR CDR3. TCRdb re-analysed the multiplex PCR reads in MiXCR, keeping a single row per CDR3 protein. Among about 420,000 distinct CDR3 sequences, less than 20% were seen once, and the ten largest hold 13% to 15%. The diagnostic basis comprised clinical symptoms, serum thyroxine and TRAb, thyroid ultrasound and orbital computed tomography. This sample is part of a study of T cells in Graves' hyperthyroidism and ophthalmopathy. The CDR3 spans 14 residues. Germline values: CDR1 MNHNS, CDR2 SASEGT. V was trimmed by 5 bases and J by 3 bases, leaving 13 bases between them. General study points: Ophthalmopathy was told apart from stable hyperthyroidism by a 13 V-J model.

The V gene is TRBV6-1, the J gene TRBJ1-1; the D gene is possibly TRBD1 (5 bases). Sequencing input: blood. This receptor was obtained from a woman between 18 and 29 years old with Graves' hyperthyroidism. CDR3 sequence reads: CASSLTAGDTEAFF. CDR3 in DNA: TGTGCCAGCAGTCTGACGGCGGGGGACACTGAAGCTTTCTTT.